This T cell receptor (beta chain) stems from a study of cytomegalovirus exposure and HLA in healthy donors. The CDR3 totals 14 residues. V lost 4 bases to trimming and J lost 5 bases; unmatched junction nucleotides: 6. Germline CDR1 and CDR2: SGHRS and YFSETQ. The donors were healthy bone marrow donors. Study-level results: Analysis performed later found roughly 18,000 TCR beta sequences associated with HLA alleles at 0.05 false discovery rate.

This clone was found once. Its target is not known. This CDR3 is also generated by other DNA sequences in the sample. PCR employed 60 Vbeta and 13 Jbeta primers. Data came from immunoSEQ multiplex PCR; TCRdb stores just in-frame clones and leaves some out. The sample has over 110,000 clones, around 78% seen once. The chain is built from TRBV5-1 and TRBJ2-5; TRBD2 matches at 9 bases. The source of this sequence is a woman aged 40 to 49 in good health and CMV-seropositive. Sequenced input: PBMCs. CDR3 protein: CASSLIAGDETQYF. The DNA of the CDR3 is TGCGCCAGCAGCCTAATAGCGGGAGATGAGACCCAGTACTTC. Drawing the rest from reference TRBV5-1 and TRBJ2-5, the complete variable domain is KAGVTQTPRYLIKTRGQQVTLSCSPISGHRSVSWYQQTPGQGLQFLFEYFSETQRNKGNFPGRFSGRQFSNSRSEMNVSTLELGDSALYLCASSLIAGDETQYFGPGTRLLVL.